These T cell receptor beta chains were read from a single sample in a study of early stage breast cancer tumors. The assay was immunoSEQ multiplex PCR, and TCRdb's table has in-frame clones only and misses some. This sample yields 25,000 to 30,000 clones, of which 75% to 85% are seen a single time; about an eighth belongs to the top ten. The specimen was blood. These receptors all stem from a person aged 60 to 70 with breast cancer. The CDR3 runs from the conserved cysteine through the conserved F or W. The D gene is left open where the match is weak. Some rows have no size entry. The others give once, few or many, or a class for an expanded clone.

clone_size j_call d_call v_call cdr3_nt cdr3_aa
- TRBJ2-2 TRBD2 TRBV12-5 TGTGCTAGTGCCTCCCGGGGGGTAAGCAACACCGGGGAGCTGTTTTTT CASASRGVSNTGELFF
- TRBJ2-5 - TRBV5-1 TGCGCCAGCAGCGGAACAGGGTCGGAGACCCAGTACTTC CASSGTGSETQYF
- TRBJ1-5 TRBD1 TRBV30 TGTGCCTGGTCCCGGGACAGGGGCAATCAGCCCCAGCATTTT CAWSRDRGNQPQHF
- TRBJ2-1 TRBD2 TRBV15 TGTGCCACCAGCAGGGAAACTAGCGCTCGAGGAGGATACAATGAGCAGTTCTTC CATSRETSARGGYNEQFF
- TRBJ2-7 - TRBV5-1 TGCGCCAGCAGCTTTACAGGGTCGAACGAGCAGTACTTC CASSFTGSNEQYF
few TRBJ2-3 - TRBV27 TGTGCCAGCAGGAGGGAAGATACGCAGTATTTT CASRREDTQYF
- TRBJ1-2 - TRBV11-1 TGTGCCAGCAGCCCAAACGGGGAAGGAGGCTACACCTTC CASSPNGEGGYTF
once TRBJ1-2 - TRBV5-4 TGTGCCAGCAGCTTTGACAGGTTTAACTATGGCTACACCTTC CASSFDRFNYGYTF
- TRBJ1-1 TRBD1 TRBV6-5 TGTGCCAGCAACCGACAGGGAAGGGGGACTGAAGCTTTCTTT CASNRQGRGTEAFF
- TRBJ2-1 TRBD2 TRBV2 TGTGCCAGCAGGTCGACTAGCGGGGTATACAATGAGCAGTTCTTC CASRSTSGVYNEQFF
- TRBJ2-1 TRBD2 TRBV9 TGTGCCAGCAGCGTAGTGCCGGGAGGGCCGAACGGCACCTACAATGAGCAGTTCTTC CASSVVPGGPNGTYNEQFF
- TRBJ2-5 - TRBV18 TGTGCCAGCTCACCACCGAGCAGCCGGGTGACCCAGTACTTC CASSPPSSRVTQYF
few TRBJ1-5 TRBD1 TRBV5-5 TGTGCCAGCAGCCAATGGACAGGGGGCCCTCTAACGACCCAGCATTTT CASSQWTGGPLTTQHF
- TRBJ2-5 TRBD2 TRBV9 TGTGCCAGCAGCGTAGGGCGGGGGACTAGCTCGGAGGGGACCCAGTACTTC CASSVGRGTSSEGTQYF
- TRBJ2-1 TRBD2 TRBV7-9 TGTGCCAGCAGCGAGGACCGCCCTAGCGGCCTCAATGAGCAGTTCTTC CASSEDRPSGLNEQFF
- TRBJ2-3 - TRBV5-1 TGCGCCAGCAGCTTGGCAGCGGGAGATACGCAGTATTTT CASSLAAGDTQYF
once TRBJ1-5 - TRBV27 TGTGCCAGCAGTTTATTCAGTAGCAATCAGCCCCAGCATTTT CASSLFSSNQPQHF
- TRBJ2-3 TRBD2 TRBV27 TGTGCCAGCAGTTCGGCTAGCGGGAGGGAGGATACGCAGTATTTT CASSSASGREDTQYF
- TRBJ2-1 - TRBV4-1 TGCGCCAGCAGCTGGCTAGCGCAGAATGAGCAGTTCTTC CASSWLAQNEQFF
- TRBJ2-1 TRBD2 TRBV9 TGTGCCAGCAGCCCCGGGGCTAGCGGCTACAATGAGCAGTTCTTC CASSPGASGYNEQFF
- TRBJ1-3 - TRBV25-1 TGTGCCAGCAGTGATGCGGGCACGGCTGGAAACACCATATATTTT CASSDAGTAGNTIYF
- TRBJ1-5 - TRBV7-9 TGTGCCAGCAGCAGCTACACAGGGCACCAGCCCCAGCATTTT CASSSYTGHQPQHF
few TRBJ2-3 - TRBV18 TGTGCCAGCTCACCTAGCGGAACAGATACGCAGTATTTT CASSPSGTDTQYF
- TRBJ1-1 - TRBV7-3 TGTGCCAGCAGCTTACAGTTGGGGGCTAGGACTGAAGCTTTCTTT CASSLQLGARTEAFF
- TRBJ1-2 TRBD1 TRBV6-1 TGTGCCAGCAGTGAGGGGACAGGGTCCTATGGCTACACCTTC CASSEGTGSYGYTF
- TRBJ1-1 - TRBV2 TGTGCCACCCGCGGGGGAACCAACACTGAAGCTTTCTTT CATRGGTNTEAFF
- TRBJ1-2 TRBD1 TRBV19 TGTGCCAGTAGGCTGGGGACAGGGGACTATGGCTACACCTTC CASRLGTGDYGYTF
once TRBJ2-1 - TRBV15 TGTGCCACCAGCAGGGAACCCGGCGGTGAGCAGTTCTTC CATSREPGGEQFF
- TRBJ1-2 - TRBV19 TGTGCCAGTAGTATGAGTAACTATGGCTACACCTTC CASSMSNYGYTF
- TRBJ1-5 TRBD1 TRBV2 TGTGCCAGCAGTGGGGACAGGGGGATCAATCAGCCCCAGCATTTT CASSGDRGINQPQHF
- TRBJ1-2 - TRBV2 TGTGCCAGCAGTACAGGGAACTATGGCTACACCTTC CASSTGNYGYTF
- TRBJ2-7 TRBD1 TRBV29-1 TGCAGCGTTGGGCAGGGGGCCTACGAGCAGTACTTC CSVGQGAYEQYF
- TRBJ2-1 - TRBV2 TGTGCCAGCAAGGAGGTGGGAAGCTCCTACAATGAGCAGTTCTTC CASKEVGSSYNEQFF
once TRBJ1-4 TRBD1 TRBV18 TGTGCCAGCTCACCACTTGGACAGGGGAATGAAAAACTGTTTTTT CASSPLGQGNEKLFF
- TRBJ2-7 - TRBV6-6 TGTGCCAGCAGTACAGGCTACGAGCAGTACTTC CASSTGYEQYF
- TRBJ2-2 - TRBV18 TGTGCCAGCTCACCACCGGGGGGTCCCGCCGGGGAGCTGTTTTTT CASSPPGGPAGELFF
- TRBJ2-2 TRBD2 TRBV6-1 TGTGCCAGCAGTCTAGCGGGAGGTTCCGGGGAGCTGTTTTTT CASSLAGGSGELFF
few TRBJ2-2 - TRBV5-1 TGCGCCAGCAGCCAGGGAAGACAGGCGAACACCGGGGAGCTGTTTTTT CASSQGRQANTGELFF
- TRBJ1-5 - TRBV7-3 TGTGCCAGCAGCTTTTCCAGCCCCGGGGGGTATCAGCCCCAGCATTTT CASSFSSPGGYQPQHF
- TRBJ2-1 TRBD1 TRBV19 TGTGCCAGTAGTTCCCGTGGGGGGACAGGTTACAATGAGCAGTTCTTC CASSSRGGTGYNEQFF
- TRBJ1-1 - TRBV5-1 TGCGCCAGCAGCTTGATTGGCAGGGAGGGGAATGGTGAAGCTTTCTTT CASSLIGREGNGEAFF